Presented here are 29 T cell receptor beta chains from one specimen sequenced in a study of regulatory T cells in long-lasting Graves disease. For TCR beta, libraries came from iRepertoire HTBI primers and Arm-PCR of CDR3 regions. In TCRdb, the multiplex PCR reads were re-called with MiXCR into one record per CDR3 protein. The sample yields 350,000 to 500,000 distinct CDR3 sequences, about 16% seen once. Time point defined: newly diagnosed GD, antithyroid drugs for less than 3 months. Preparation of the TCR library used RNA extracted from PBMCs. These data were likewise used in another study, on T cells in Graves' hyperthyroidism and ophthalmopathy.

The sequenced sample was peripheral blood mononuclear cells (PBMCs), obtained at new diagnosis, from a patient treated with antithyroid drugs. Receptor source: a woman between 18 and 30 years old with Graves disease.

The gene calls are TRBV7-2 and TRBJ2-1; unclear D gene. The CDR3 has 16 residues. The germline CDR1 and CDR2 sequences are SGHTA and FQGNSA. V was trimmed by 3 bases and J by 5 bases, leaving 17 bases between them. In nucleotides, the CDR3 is TGTGCCAGCAGCTTTAGTCCGCAACCGCATGACAATGAGCAGTTCTTC. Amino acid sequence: CASSFSPQPHDNEQFF.

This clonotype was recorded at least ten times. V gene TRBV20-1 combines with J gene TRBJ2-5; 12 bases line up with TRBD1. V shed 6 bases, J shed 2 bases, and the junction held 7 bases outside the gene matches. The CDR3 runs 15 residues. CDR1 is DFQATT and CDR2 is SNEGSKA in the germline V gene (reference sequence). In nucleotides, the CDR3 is TGCAGTGCGCGGGACAGGGGGCGCGGGCAAGAGACCCAGTACTTC. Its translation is CSARDRGRGQETQYF.

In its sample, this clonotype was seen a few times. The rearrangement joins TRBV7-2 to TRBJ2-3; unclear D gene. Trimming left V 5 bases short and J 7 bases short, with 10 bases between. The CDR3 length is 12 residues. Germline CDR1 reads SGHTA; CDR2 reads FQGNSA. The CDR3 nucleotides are TGTGCCAGCAGCCAGCCGGTAAATACGCAGTATTTT. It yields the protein CASSQPVNTQYF. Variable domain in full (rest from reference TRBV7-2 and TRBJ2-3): GAGVSQSPSNKVTEKGKDVELRCDPISGHTALYWYRQSLGQGLEFLIYFQGNSAPDKSGLPSDRFSAERTGGSVSTLTIQRTQQEDSAVYLCASSQPVNTQYFGPGTRLTVL.

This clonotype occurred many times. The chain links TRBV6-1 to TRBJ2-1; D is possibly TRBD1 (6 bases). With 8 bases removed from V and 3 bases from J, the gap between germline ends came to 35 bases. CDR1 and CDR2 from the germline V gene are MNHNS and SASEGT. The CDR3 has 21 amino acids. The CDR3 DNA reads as TGTGCCAGCCCAGGGGCCCGTCTCACGGGGCTCACACGAATACTCTACAATGAGCAGTTCTTC. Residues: CASPGARLTGLTRILYNEQFF.

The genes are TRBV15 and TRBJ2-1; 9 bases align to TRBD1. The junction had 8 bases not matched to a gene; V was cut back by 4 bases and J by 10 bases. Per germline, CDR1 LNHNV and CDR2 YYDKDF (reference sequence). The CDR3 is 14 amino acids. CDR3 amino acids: CATSKGTGFYEQFF. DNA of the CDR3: TGTGCCACCAGCAAAGGGACAGGGTTCTACGAGCAGTTCTTC.

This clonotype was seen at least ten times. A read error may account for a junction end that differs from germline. The CDR3: CASREGTAPYEQYF. The CDR3 coding sequence is TGTGCCAGCAGGGAAGGGACAGCCCCCTACGAGCAGTACTTC. V is TRBV2 and J is TRBJ2-7; 7 nucleotides align to TRBD1. This CDR3 is 14 amino acids long. Looked up from germline, CDR1 is SNHLY and CDR2 is FYNNEI.

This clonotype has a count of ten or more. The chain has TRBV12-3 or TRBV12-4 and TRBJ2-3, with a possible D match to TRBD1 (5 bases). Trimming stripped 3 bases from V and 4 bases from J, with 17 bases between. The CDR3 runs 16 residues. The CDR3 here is CASSFVQGPGPDTQYF. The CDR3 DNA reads TGTGCCAGCAGTTTCGTTCAGGGCCCAGGCCCAGATACGCAGTATTTT.

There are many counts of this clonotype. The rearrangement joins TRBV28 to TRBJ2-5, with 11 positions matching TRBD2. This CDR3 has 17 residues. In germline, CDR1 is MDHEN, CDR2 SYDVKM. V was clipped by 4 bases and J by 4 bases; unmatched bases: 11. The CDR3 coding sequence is TGTGCCAGCAGTTCCCTAGTTCCTAGCGGGAGGACAGAGACCCAGTACTTC. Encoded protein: CASSSLVPSGRTETQYF.

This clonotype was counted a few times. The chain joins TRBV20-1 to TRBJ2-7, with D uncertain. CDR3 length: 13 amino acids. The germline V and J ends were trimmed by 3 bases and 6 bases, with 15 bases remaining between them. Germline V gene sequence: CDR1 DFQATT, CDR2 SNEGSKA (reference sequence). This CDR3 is CSARGLLPCEQYF. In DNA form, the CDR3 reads TGCAGTGCTAGGGGCTTACTTCCCTGCGAGCAGTACTTC.

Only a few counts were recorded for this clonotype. Here the CDR3 reads CASTGTSGRFYEQFF. DNA of the CDR3: TGTGCCAGCACCGGGACTAGCGGGAGATTCTATGAGCAGTTCTTC. This chain links TRBV3-1 with TRBJ2-1; 14 nucleotides agree with TRBD2. CDR3 length equals 15 residues. CDR1 is LGHDT, CDR2 YNNKEL, per germline (reference sequence). V was clipped by 7 bases and J by 8 bases; unmatched bases: 7.

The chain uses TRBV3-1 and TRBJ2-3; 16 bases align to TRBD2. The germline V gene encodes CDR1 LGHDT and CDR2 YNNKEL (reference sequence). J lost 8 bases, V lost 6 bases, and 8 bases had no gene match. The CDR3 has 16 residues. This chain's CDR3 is CASRQGLAGGSATQYF. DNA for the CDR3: TGTGCCAGCAGGCAGGGACTAGCGGGAGGGTCAGCTACGCAGTATTTT.

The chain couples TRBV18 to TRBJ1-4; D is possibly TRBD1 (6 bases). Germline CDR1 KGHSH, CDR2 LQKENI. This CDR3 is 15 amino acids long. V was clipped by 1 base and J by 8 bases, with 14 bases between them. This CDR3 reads CASSPRQGYNEKLFF. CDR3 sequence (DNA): TGTGCCAGCTCACCACGTCAGGGGTATAACGAAAAACTGTTTTTT.

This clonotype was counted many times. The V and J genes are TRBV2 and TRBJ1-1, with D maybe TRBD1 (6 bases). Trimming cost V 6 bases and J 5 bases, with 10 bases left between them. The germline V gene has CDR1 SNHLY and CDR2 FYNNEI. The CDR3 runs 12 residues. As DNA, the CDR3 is TGTGCCAGCAGGCAGGGGTTGACTGAAGCTTTCTTT. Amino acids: CASRQGLTEAFF. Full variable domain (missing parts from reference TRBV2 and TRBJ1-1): EPEVTQTPSHQVTQMGQEVILRCVPISNHLYFYWYRQILGQKVEFLVSFYNNEISEKSEIFDDQFSVERPDGSNFTLKIRSTKLEDSAMYFCASRQGLTEAFFGQGTRLTVV.

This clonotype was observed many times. The DNA for the CDR3 is TGTGCCAGCAGGACGACACCCACTAGCACAGATACGCAGTATTTT. Its translation is CASRTTPTSTDTQYF. The rearrangement joins TRBV6-2 or TRBV6-3 to TRBJ2-3; D unclear. The V end lost 6 bases, the J end lost 0 bases, and 13 bases lay between the germline ends. The V gene's germline CDR1 is MNHEY and CDR2 SVGEGT. The CDR3 spans 15 residues.

The CDR3, as DNA: TGTGCCAGCAGTTACTCGAGTCAGACTGCTGGGGAGACCCAGTACTTC. Amino acids: CASSYSSQTAGETQYF. The chain employs TRBV6-6 and TRBJ2-5; D not certain. The length of the CDR3 is 16 residues. Germline assignment: CDR1 MNHNY and CDR2 SVGAGI (reference sequence). Trimming pared 0 bases from V and 5 bases from J, leaving 16 bases between.

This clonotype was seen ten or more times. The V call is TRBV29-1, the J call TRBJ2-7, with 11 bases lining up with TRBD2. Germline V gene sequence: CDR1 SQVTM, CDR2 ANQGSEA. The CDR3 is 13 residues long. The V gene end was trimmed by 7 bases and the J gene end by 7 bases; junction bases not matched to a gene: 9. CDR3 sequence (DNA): TGCAGCGCCCTTAGCGGGAGGGCCTGGGAGCAGTACTTC. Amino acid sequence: CSALSGRAWEQYF.

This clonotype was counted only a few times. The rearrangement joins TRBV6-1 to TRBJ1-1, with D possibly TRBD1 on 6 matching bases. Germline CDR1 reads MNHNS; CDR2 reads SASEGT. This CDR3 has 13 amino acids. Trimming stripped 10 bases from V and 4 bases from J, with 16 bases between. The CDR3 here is CATITGIGTEAFF. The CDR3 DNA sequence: TGTGCCACAATCACAGGGATAGGCACTGAAGCTTTCTTT.

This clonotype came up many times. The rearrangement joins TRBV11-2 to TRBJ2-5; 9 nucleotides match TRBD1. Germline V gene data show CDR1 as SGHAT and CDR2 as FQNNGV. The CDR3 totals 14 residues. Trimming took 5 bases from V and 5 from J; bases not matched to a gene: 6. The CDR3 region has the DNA TGTGCCAGCAGCCGACAGGGGGTGGGGGAGACCCAGTACTTC. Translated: CASSRQGVGETQYF.

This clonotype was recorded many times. The CDR3 DNA sequence: TGTGCCAGCAGCCAAGCCTATTCGCAGTATTTT. Residues: CASSQAYSQYF. V is TRBV3-1 and J is TRBJ2-3; D gene ambiguous. CDR1 and CDR2 (germline): LGHDT, YNNKEL (reference sequence). The CDR3 has 11 amino acids. V shed 1 base and J shed 10 bases, with 6 bases lying between them.

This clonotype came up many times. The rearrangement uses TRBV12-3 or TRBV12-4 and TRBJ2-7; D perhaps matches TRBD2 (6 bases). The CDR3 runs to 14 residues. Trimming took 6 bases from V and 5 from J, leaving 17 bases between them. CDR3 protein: CASSRGGGSNEQYF. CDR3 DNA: TGTGCCAGCAGCCGCGGTGGGGGGAGCAACGAGCAGTACTTC.

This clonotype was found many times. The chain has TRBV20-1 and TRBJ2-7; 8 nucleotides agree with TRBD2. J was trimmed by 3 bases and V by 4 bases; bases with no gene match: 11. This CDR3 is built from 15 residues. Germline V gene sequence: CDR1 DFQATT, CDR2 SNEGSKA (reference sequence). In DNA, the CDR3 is TGCAGTGCTAAACTGACTAGCGCCAAAATCTACGAGCAGTACTTC. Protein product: CSAKLTSAKIYEQYF.

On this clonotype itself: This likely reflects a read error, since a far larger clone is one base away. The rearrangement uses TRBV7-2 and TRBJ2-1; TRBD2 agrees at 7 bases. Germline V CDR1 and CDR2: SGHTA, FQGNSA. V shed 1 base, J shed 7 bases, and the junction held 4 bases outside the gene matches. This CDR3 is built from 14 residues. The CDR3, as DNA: TGTGCCAGCAGCTTAGAGCTAGCGGTAAATGAGCAGTTCTTC. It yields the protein CASSLELAVNEQFF.

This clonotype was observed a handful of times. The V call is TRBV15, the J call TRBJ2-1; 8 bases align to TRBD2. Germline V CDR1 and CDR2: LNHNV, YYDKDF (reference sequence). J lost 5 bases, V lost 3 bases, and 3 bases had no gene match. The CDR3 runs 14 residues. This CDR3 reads CATSRTSVNNEQFF. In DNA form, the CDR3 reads TGTGCCACCAGCAGGACTAGCGTGAACAATGAGCAGTTCTTC.

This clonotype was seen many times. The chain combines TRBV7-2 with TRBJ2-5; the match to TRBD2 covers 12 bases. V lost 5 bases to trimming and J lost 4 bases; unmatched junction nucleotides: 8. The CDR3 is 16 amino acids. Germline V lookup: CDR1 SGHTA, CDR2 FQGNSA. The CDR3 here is CASSATRLAGVETQYF. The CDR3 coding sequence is TGTGCCAGCAGCGCGACAAGACTAGCGGGAGTAGAGACCCAGTACTTC.

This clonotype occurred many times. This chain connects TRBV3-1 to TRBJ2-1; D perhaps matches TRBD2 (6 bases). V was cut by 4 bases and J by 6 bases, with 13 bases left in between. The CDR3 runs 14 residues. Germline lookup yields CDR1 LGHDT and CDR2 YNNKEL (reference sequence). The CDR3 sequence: CASSPSGSANEQFF. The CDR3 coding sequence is TGTGCCAGCAGCCCCTCCGGGAGCGCCAATGAGCAGTTCTTC.

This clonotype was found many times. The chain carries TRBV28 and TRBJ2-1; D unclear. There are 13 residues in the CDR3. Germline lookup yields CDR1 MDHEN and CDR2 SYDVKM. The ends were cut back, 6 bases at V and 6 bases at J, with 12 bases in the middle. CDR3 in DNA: TGTGCCAGCAGCCTAATTTCTAGCAATGAGCAGTTCTTC. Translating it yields CASSLISSNEQFF.

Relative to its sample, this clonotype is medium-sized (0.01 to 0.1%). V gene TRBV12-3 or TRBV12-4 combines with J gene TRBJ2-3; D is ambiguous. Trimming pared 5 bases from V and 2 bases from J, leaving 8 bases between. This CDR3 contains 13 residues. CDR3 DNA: TGTGCCAGCAGTCAGGCGACCACAGATACGCAGTATTTT. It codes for CASSQATTDTQYF.

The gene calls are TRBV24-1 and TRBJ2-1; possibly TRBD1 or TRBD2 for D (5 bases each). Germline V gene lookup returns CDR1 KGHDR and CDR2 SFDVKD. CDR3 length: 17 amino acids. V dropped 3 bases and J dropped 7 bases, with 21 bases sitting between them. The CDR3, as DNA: TGTGCCACCAGTGATCCGGGACCAAACACGGGGATAAATGAGCAGTTCTTC. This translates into CATSDPGPNTGINEQFF.

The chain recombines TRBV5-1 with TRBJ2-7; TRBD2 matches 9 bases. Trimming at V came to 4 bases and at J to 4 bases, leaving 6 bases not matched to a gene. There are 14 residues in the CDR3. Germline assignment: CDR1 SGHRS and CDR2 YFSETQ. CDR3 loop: CASSATSGSYEQYF. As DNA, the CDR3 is TGCGCCAGCAGCGCGACTAGCGGCAGTTACGAGCAGTACTTC.